This T cell receptor (beta chain) derives from a study of CD8 T cell repertoires and HIV-1 epitope variants. Some clones are missing from TCRdb's copy, which holds only in-frame ones; the method was immunoSEQ multiplex PCR. The table shows some 4,100 clones, with over 50% occurring only once. CDR3 length: 17 amino acids. Trimming shortened V by 5 bases and J by 0 bases, and 19 bases separated the two germline ends. The germline V gene has CDR1 PRHDT and CDR2 FYEKMQ (reference sequence). Points on this clone: Its specificity is unknown.

The sequencing sample was made of cultured CD8+ T cells derived from PBMCs. The origin of this receptor is a male donor with HIV. This chain joins TRBV13 and TRBJ1-1; D ambiguous. CDR3 DNA: TGTGCCAGCAGCCAAACCGGAGGGTCTGGCATGAACACTGAAGCTTTCTTT. As protein: CASSQTGGSGMNTEAFF.